These 22 T cell receptor beta chains originate from one sample sequenced in a study of cytomegalovirus exposure and HLA in healthy donors. Amplification used 60 Vbeta primers and 13 Jbeta primers. Profiling relied on immunoSEQ multiplex PCR, and the TCRdb table lists in-frame clones only, not all of them. The sample holds 65,000 to 90,000 clones. The sequenced sample consisted of PBMCs. The receptors were sampled from a female donor in good health and CMV-seropositive.

The chain recombines TRBV28 with TRBJ1-3; D is uncertain. Germline CDR1 is MDHEN and CDR2 is SYDVKM. This CDR3 is built from 14 residues. V was pared by 6 bases and J by 2 bases, with 11 bases between. The CDR3 sequence: CASRPPGTGNTIYF. The DNA of the CDR3 is TGTGCCAGCAGACCCCCGGGAACTGGAAACACCATATATTTT.

The CDR3 reads CASSFGPPTEAFF. The CDR3 DNA is TGTGCCAGCAGTTTCGGTCCTCCCACTGAAGCTTTCTTT. The rearrangement joins TRBV28 to TRBJ1-1; D remains unclear. The CDR3 covers 13 residues. Per the germline V gene, CDR1 is MDHEN and CDR2 is SYDVKM. Trimming took off 3 bases at V and 4 bases at J, with 9 bases between the two ends.

The V and J genes are TRBV28 and TRBJ1-2; 9 nucleotides align to TRBD1. J lost 8 bases, V lost 1 base, and 11 bases had no gene match. The CDR3 consists of 16 residues. In germline, CDR1 is MDHEN, CDR2 SYDVKM. The DNA of the CDR3 is TGTGCCAGCAGTTTATCGGGACAGGGAAGGACTAGGGGCTACACCTTC. It translates to CASSLSGQGRTRGYTF.

The chain links TRBV29-1 to TRBJ2-3; 7 nucleotides align to TRBD2. Looked up from germline, CDR1 is SQVTM and CDR2 is ANQGSEA. The CDR3 length is 13 residues. V gave up 3 bases and J gave up 3 bases; unmatched junction bases: 3. The CDR3 region is CSVDGGSTDTQYF. The CDR3 bases are TGCAGCGTTGATGGCGGGAGTACAGATACGCAGTATTTT.

The chain is built from TRBV7-2 and TRBJ1-5, with D possibly TRBD1 on 6 matching bases. CDR1 SGHTA and CDR2 FQGNSA come from the germline V gene. This CDR3 contains 17 residues. Between the trimmed V and J ends, which lost 5 bases and 0 bases, there was a span of 17 bases. The CDR3 protein is CASSVGGRGYSNQPQHF. The CDR3, as DNA: TGTGCCAGCAGCGTAGGGGGGAGGGGATATAGCAATCAGCCCCAGCATTTT.

The gene calls are TRBV7-3 and TRBJ2-1; 10 bases line up with TRBD1. Germline trimming cut 4 bases from V and 5 bases from J; bases unmatched to any gene: 8. The V gene's germline CDR1 is SGHTA and CDR2 FQGTGA. The CDR3 is 16 amino acids. The DNA of the CDR3 is TGTGCCAGCAGCTCCCTTGGGACAGGGGCCGACAATGAGCAGTTCTTC. Its translation: CASSSLGTGADNEQFF.

The V call is TRBV6-1, the J call TRBJ2-7, with D perhaps matching TRBD1 (6 bases). The CDR3 is made up of 13 amino acids. Trimming took off 9 bases at V and 1 base at J, with 13 bases between the two ends. Germline assignment: CDR1 MNHNS and CDR2 SASEGT. CDR3 loop: CASFSGQSYEQYF. The CDR3 DNA reads TGTGCCAGTTTCAGTGGACAGTCCTACGAGCAGTACTTC.

The chain is built from TRBV7-3 and TRBJ2-7, with a possible D match to TRBD1 (6 bases). The CDR3 has 17 amino acids. Looked up from germline, CDR1 is SGHTA and CDR2 is FQGTGA. V lost 4 bases and J lost 2, with 21 bases in between. The CDR3 sequence: CASSSSAGDGATYEQYF. CDR3 sequence (DNA): TGTGCCAGCAGCTCCTCGGCAGGGGACGGGGCCACCTACGAGCAGTACTTC.

The rearrangement joins TRBV9 to TRBJ2-2; D might be TRBD2 (6 bases). With 1 base removed from V and 0 bases from J, the gap between germline ends came to 10 bases. The CDR3 sequence is 16 residues long. In germline, CDR1 is SGDLS, CDR2 YYNGEE. This CDR3 reads CASSVNRDSNTGELFF. CDR3 coding DNA: TGTGCCAGCAGCGTAAACCGGGACTCGAACACCGGGGAGCTGTTTTTT.

The chain is built from TRBV28 and TRBJ2-6; D not certain. Germline V CDR1 and CDR2: MDHEN, SYDVKM. The CDR3 contains 13 residues. The germline V and J ends were trimmed by 6 bases and 2 bases, with 5 bases remaining between them. The CDR3: CASRSTGANVLTF. CDR3 nucleotides: TGTGCCAGCAGGTCTACTGGGGCCAACGTCCTGACTTTC.

The chain couples TRBV10-1 to TRBJ1-5, with D unresolved. Germline CDR1 and CDR2: WNHNN and SYGVQD (reference sequence). V lost 6 bases, J lost 0 bases, and 6 bases lay in between. The CDR3 is made up of 13 amino acids. The CDR3 DNA follows: TGCGCCAGCAGCTACCATAGCAATCAGCCCCAGCATTTT. This translates into CASSYHSNQPQHF.

The chain links TRBV14 to TRBJ1-2, with 7 bases lining up with TRBD1. The germline V gene has CDR1 SGHDN and CDR2 FVKESK. J gave up 10 bases and V 1 base, and 9 bases lay outside the gene matches. The CDR3 extends over 14 amino acids. The CDR3 loop is CASSQATRQGSYTF. The CDR3 region has the DNA TGTGCCAGCAGCCAAGCCACCCGACAGGGCTCCTACACCTTC.

The chain has TRBV19 and TRBJ2-3; D is unresolved. The germline V and J ends were trimmed by 5 bases and 6 bases, with 9 bases remaining between them. Germline V CDR1 and CDR2: LNHDA, SQIVND (reference sequence). This CDR3 comprises 12 residues. Written as DNA, the CDR3 is TGTGCCAGTAGTTCCCAGCGCGATACGCAGTATTTT. Protein: CASSSQRDTQYF.

The rearrangement joins TRBV5-4 to TRBJ1-1; D might be TRBD1 (5 bases). The germline V gene encodes CDR1 SGHNT and CDR2 YYREEE (reference sequence). V dropped 0 bases and J dropped 5 bases, with 11 bases sitting between them. There are 14 residues in the CDR3. The CDR3 DNA is TGTGCCAGCAGCTTGGAGCAGGGCGGAACTGAAGCTTTCTTT. As protein: CASSLEQGGTEAFF. Drawing the rest from reference TRBV5-4 and TRBJ1-1, the complete variable domain is ETGVTQSPTHLIKTRGQQVTLRCSSQSGHNTVSWYQQALGQGPQFIFQYYREEENGRGNFPPRFSGLQFPNYSSELNVNALELDDSALYLCASSLEQGGTEAFFGQGTRLTVV.

This sequence joins TRBV28 and TRBJ1-1; D remains unclear. CDR1 is MDHEN, CDR2 SYDVKM, per germline. V lost 6 bases to trimming and J lost 5 bases, with 10 bases between them. The CDR3 is 12 residues long. As DNA, the CDR3 is TGTGCCAGCAGCCCGGGGTGGACTGAAGCTTTCTTT. The encoded protein is CASSPGWTEAFF.

The V gene is TRBV30, the J gene TRBJ2-1; tentatively, D is TRBD2 (6 bases). CDR3 length equals 15 residues. Germline CDR1 is GTSNPN and CDR2 is SVGIG (reference sequence). V lost 0 bases and J 2 bases, leaving 11 bases between the germline ends. The CDR3 nucleotides are TGTGCCTGGAGTGTGGATAGCGGACCCTACAATGAGCAGTTCTTC. Translated, it gives CAWSVDSGPYNEQFF.

The chain has TRBV6-6 and TRBJ2-4, with TRBD2 matching 9 bases. The trim removed 6 bases at V and 8 bases at J, leaving 8 bases unmatched. The CDR3 is 14 amino acids. CDR1 and CDR2 from the germline V gene are MNHNY and SVGAGI (reference sequence). CDR3 loop: CASSGGGAGDIQYF. The DNA of the CDR3 is TGTGCCAGCAGCGGCGGGGGGGCCGGTGACATTCAGTACTTC.

V is TRBV19 and J is TRBJ1-5; possible D gene TRBD1, 6 bases. Germline CDR1 LNHDA, CDR2 SQIVND (reference sequence). The V and J ends lost 6 bases and 0 bases respectively, with 6 bases between them. The CDR3 extends over 13 amino acids. CDR3 loop: CASRDSSNQPQHF. CDR3 in DNA: TGTGCCAGTAGGGACAGTAGCAATCAGCCCCAGCATTTT. The complete variable domain, with remaining parts taken from reference TRBV19 and TRBJ1-5, reads DGGITQSPKYLFRKEGQNVTLSCEQNLNHDAMYWYRQDPGQGLRLIYYSQIVNDFQKGDIAEGYSVSREKKESFPLTVTSAQKNPTAFYLCASRDSSNQPQHFGDGTRLSIL.

This chain joins TRBV4-2 and TRBJ2-1; 10 positions agree with TRBD1. V was clipped by 1 base and J by 3 bases; unmatched bases: 3. CDR1 LGHNA and CDR2 YNFKEQ come from the germline V gene. The CDR3 extends over 16 amino acids. CDR3 DNA sequence: TGTGCCAGCAGCCAAGCGGGACAGGGGCGCTACAATGAGCAGTTCTTC. Its protein product is CASSQAGQGRYNEQFF.

The chain has TRBV28 and TRBJ2-3; D remains unclear. CDR3 length: 13 amino acids. V lost 9 bases and J 0 bases, leaving 10 bases between the germline ends. Germline CDR1 is MDHEN and CDR2 is SYDVKM. As DNA, the CDR3 is TGTGCCAGTACTAAAGCTAGCACAGATACGCAGTATTTT. It encodes CASTKASTDTQYF. The variable domain in full, completed from reference TRBV28 and TRBJ2-3, reads DVKVTQSSRYLVKRTGEKVFLECVQDMDHENMFWYRQDPGLGLRLIYFSYDVKMKEKGDIPEGYSVSREKKERFSLILESASTNQTSMYLCASTKASTDTQYFGPGTRLTVL.

The rearrangement links TRBV28 to TRBJ1-2; D gene uncertain. The ends were cut back, 5 bases at V and 2 bases at J, with 12 bases in the middle. The CDR3 has 14 residues. Germline CDR1 MDHEN, CDR2 SYDVKM. CDR3 protein: CASSRSAPNYGYTF. Here the CDR3 DNA reads TGTGCCAGCAGTCGGTCCGCCCCAAACTATGGCTACACCTTC.

This rearrangement joins TRBV4-3 to TRBJ2-1; D is perhaps TRBD2 (6 bases). The germline V gene encodes CDR1 LGHNA and CDR2 YSLEER. V lost 2 bases to trimming and J lost 4 bases, with 9 bases between them. CDR3 length equals 14 residues. Here the CDR3 DNA reads TGCGCCAGCAGCCAACCTGGGACTTACAATGAGCAGTTCTTC. Translating it yields CASSQPGTYNEQFF.